These 13 T cell receptor beta chains originate from one sample sequenced in a study of T cell repertoires in cytomegalovirus infection. Their specific antigens are unknown. TCRdb processed the reads anew with MiXCR; each CDR3 protein has one entry. The repertoire has about 150,000 distinct CDR3 sequences, approximately 30% of them found once; the top ten carry 45% to 55%. The sample here was CD8+ T cells from cultured PBMCs, taken from culture after CMV antigen stimulation. The receptors were sampled from a human donor in good health (CMV status not recorded). Some clones in this sample may be carry-over from other donors' samples.

This clonotype has more than one count but fewer than ten. The chain couples TRBV11-2 to TRBJ2-1; D is unresolved. CDR1 is SGHAT, CDR2 FQNNGV, per germline. CDR3 size: 15 residues. Between the trimmed V and J ends, which lost 3 bases and 7 bases, there was a span of 16 bases. The DNA for the CDR3 is TGTGCCAGCAGCTTCGCCCCTATAGGAGTGAATGAGCAGTTCTTC. As protein: CASSFAPIGVNEQFF. The complete variable domain, with remaining parts taken from reference TRBV11-2 and TRBJ2-1, reads EAGVAQSPRYKIIEKRQSVAFWCNPISGHATLYWYQQILGQGPKLLIQFQNNGVVDDSQLPKDRFSAERLKGVDSTLKIQPAKLEDSAVYLCASSFAPIGVNEQFFGPGTRLTVL.

This clonotype was found many times. This rearrangement joins TRBV7-3 to TRBJ2-3, with D possibly TRBD2 on 7 matching bases. The V end lost 0 bases, the J end lost 6 bases, and 13 bases lay between the germline ends. The CDR3 spans 15 residues. Germline V lookup: CDR1 SGHTA, CDR2 FQGTGA. Here the CDR3 DNA reads TGTGCCAGCAGCTTAACAGGGGGGGCAGGGGATACGCAGTATTTT. Residues: CASSLTGGAGDTQYF.

The V call is TRBV2, the J call TRBJ1-1, with 10 nucleotides matching TRBD1. Germline CDR1 and CDR2: SNHLY and FYNNEI. This CDR3 comprises 14 residues. With 7 bases clipped from V and 1 base from J, the junction kept 3 bases outside the gene matches. The CDR3 DNA is TGTGCCAGCAAGACAGGGGGCTGGAACACTGAAGCTTTCTTT. Amino acids: CASKTGGWNTEAFF.

This clonotype was detected a few times. The chain joins TRBV24-1 to TRBJ2-3; TRBD1 is a possible D gene (6 bases). V gave up 4 bases and J gave up 0 bases, with 16 bases separating them. CDR1 and CDR2 (germline): KGHDR, SFDVKD. This CDR3 region has 17 residues. Written as DNA, the CDR3 is TGTGCCACCAGTGACATCCGGGACACCTCTAGCACAGATACGCAGTATTTT. Its translation is CATSDIRDTSSTDTQYF.

The chain employs TRBV27 and TRBJ1-2, with a weak D call TRBD1 (6 bases). The CDR3 consists of 13 residues. Germline CDR1 and CDR2: MNHEY and SMNVEV (reference sequence). V lost 5 bases to trimming and J lost 11 bases, with 18 bases between them. DNA of the CDR3: TGTGCCAGCAGTCCCCACGACACAGGGCCGTACACCTTC. Encoded protein: CASSPHDTGPYTF.

This clonotype was counted at least ten times. This rearrangement joins TRBV14 to TRBJ2-5, with D possibly called TRBD1 or TRBD2 (5 bases each). Germline V lookup: CDR1 SGHDN, CDR2 FVKESK. V gave up 0 bases and J gave up 2 bases, with 22 bases separating them. CDR3 size: 19 residues. The CDR3 DNA reads TGTGCCAGCAGCCAAGATGGCGGCGAGGGGCGGGTAGCACAAGAGACCCAGTACTTC. Protein product: CASSQDGGEGRVAQETQYF.

The chain uses TRBV6-5 and TRBJ2-1; TRBD1 aligns across 8 bases. The CDR3 totals 15 residues. Germline V CDR1 and CDR2: MNHEY, SVGAGI. Germline trimming cut 4 bases from V and 6 bases from J; bases unmatched to any gene: 8. This CDR3 reads CASSLGQGAGNEQFF. The CDR3 DNA follows: TGTGCCAGCAGTTTGGGTCAGGGGGCGGGCAATGAGCAGTTCTTC.

A few counts support this clonotype. CDR3 coding DNA: TGTGCCAGTAGTTGGGGGGATCAGCCCCAGCATTTT. Amino acids: CASSWGDQPQHF. V usage is TRBV19 and J usage is TRBJ1-5; weak D call: TRBD1 (5 bases). This CDR3 contains 12 residues. CDR1 LNHDA and CDR2 SQIVND come from the germline V gene (reference sequence). The V and J ends lost 5 bases and 5 bases respectively, with 7 bases between them.

The chain combines TRBV7-9 with TRBJ2-2; D might be TRBD2 (5 bases). The ends were cut back, 3 bases at V and 1 base at J, with 15 bases in the middle. CDR3 length: 17 amino acids. CDR1 and CDR2 (germline): SEHNR, FQNEAQ (reference sequence). Written as DNA, the CDR3 is TGTGCCAGCAGCTTCTCAGGCGCGGGTTTGAACACCGGGGAGCTGTTTTTT. Translating gives CASSFSGAGLNTGELFF.

The chain is built from TRBV19 and TRBJ2-2, with D unresolved. CDR1 is LNHDA, CDR2 SQIVND, per germline (reference sequence). Trimming cost V 3 bases and J 9 bases, with 14 bases left between them. This CDR3 region has 14 residues. The CDR3 nucleotides read TGTGCCAGTAGTATCGGCACTCCCCTCCGGGAGCTGTTTTTT. As protein: CASSIGTPLRELFF.

The CDR3 DNA reads TGTGCCAGCAACCGCCGGCGGGACAGCTCCTACGAGCAGTACTTC. The encoded protein is CASNRRRDSSYEQYF. The gene calls are TRBV2 and TRBJ2-7; tentative D call: TRBD1 (7 bases). This CDR3 is built from 15 residues. V was pared by 7 bases and J by 0 bases, with 16 bases between. Per the germline V gene, CDR1 is SNHLY and CDR2 is FYNNEI.

This clonotype was seen only a few times. The chain links TRBV7-9 to TRBJ2-2; TRBD1 is a possible D gene (6 bases). CDR3 length: 19 amino acids. Deletions cut 5 bases from V and 4 bases from J, with 26 bases between. Germline values: CDR1 SEHNR, CDR2 FQNEAQ (reference sequence). The CDR3 coding sequence is TGTGCCAGCAGCGGAATTATCATCGCACAGGGACGGGGCACCGGGGAGCTGTTTTTT. Encoded protein: CASSGIIIAQGRGTGELFF.

The gene calls are TRBV28 and TRBJ2-5; D is perhaps TRBD1 (5 bases). The V gene lost 3 bases and the J gene lost 1 base, with 12 bases spanning the gap. From germline, CDR1 is MDHEN and CDR2 SYDVKM. The length of the CDR3 is 15 residues. In nucleotides, the CDR3 is TGTGCCAGCAGTTTTGCGTACAGGTCCCAAGAGACCCAGTACTTC. This codes for CASSFAYRSQETQYF.